Following are 10 T cell receptor beta chains from one sample sequenced in a study of blood T cell repertoires in COVID-19. Repertoires were generated with immunoSEQ multiplex PCR, while TCRdb's copy carries only in-frame clones and drops some. Of 150,000 to 200,000 clones in the sample, roughly 80% were seen once. Material for sequencing was peripheral blood. The receptors originated from a man aged 55 to 70 with acute or convalescent COVID-19.

This rearrangement joins TRBV6-5 to TRBJ1-2; no firm D call. The germline V and J ends were trimmed by 2 bases and 2 bases, with 9 bases remaining between them. The CDR3 is 14 residues long. CDR1 and CDR2 (germline): MNHEY, SVGAGI. The CDR3 bases are TGTGCCAGCAGTTACGAGGGTATCAACTATGGCTACACCTTC. This translates into CASSYEGINYGYTF.

This rearrangement joins TRBV10-1 to TRBJ1-5; 7 positions agree with TRBD1. Germline V lookup: CDR1 WNHNN, CDR2 SYGVQD (reference sequence). The CDR3 sequence is 12 residues long. V was pared by 8 bases and J by 2 bases, with 0 bases of the junction left unmatched. CDR3 coding DNA: TGCGCCAGCGGGACAGGCAATCAGCCCCAGCATTTT. It translates to CASGTGNQPQHF.

The chain is built from TRBV3-1 (or the pseudogene TRBV3-2) and TRBJ1-1; D possibly corresponds to TRBD1 (5 bases). The CDR3 loop spans 19 amino acids. V was clipped by 4 bases and J by 5 bases, with 29 bases between them. The germline V gene encodes CDR1 LGHDT and CDR2 YNNKEL (reference sequence). Written as DNA, the CDR3 is TGTGCCAGCAGCCTTAATTTGGGACTCCTGAGGGATAGTAATACTGAAGCTTTCTTT. This translates into CASSLNLGLLRDSNTEAFF.

This clone appeared once. This rearrangement joins TRBV7-3 to TRBJ1-4, with D perhaps TRBD1 (6 bases). CDR1 is SGHTA, CDR2 FQGTGA, per germline. The V end lost 5 bases, the J end lost 7 bases, and 11 bases lay between the germline ends. The CDR3 loop spans 13 amino acids. The CDR3 nucleotides are TGTGCCAGCAGCCAACAGGGAAGTGAAAAACTGTTTTTT. Its protein product is CASSQQGSEKLFF.

This sequence joins TRBV7-2 and TRBJ1-1; 8 nucleotides agree with TRBD1. Germline assignment: CDR1 SGHTA and CDR2 FQGNSA. With 5 bases clipped from V and 4 bases from J, the junction kept 6 bases outside the gene matches. This CDR3 has 14 residues. The CDR3 here is CASSEQTGVTEAFF. As DNA, the CDR3 is TGTGCCAGCAGCGAACAGACAGGGGTCACTGAAGCTTTCTTT.

Of note for this clone: An end of the junction differs from the germline gene, which may be a read error. The J gene is TRBJ1-5, the V gene TRBV12-3 or TRBV12-4; the match to TRBD1 covers 9 bases. The CDR3 is made up of 12 amino acids. Here the CDR3 reads CGTGYSNQPQHF. The CDR3 DNA reads TGCGGGACAGGGTATAGCAATCAGCCCCAGCATTTT.

The chain is built from TRBV27 and TRBJ1-1; maybe TRBD1 (6 bases). V was cut by 5 bases and J by 4 bases, with 17 bases left in between. The CDR3 sequence is 15 residues long. Germline assignment: CDR1 MNHEY and CDR2 SMNVEV (reference sequence). DNA for the CDR3: TGTGCCAGCAGTCCAACCTACAGGGTGGCCACTGAAGCTTTCTTT. It encodes CASSPTYRVATEAFF.

This chain joins TRBV2 and TRBJ1-6, with 11 bases fitting TRBD1. Trimming at V came to 6 bases and at J to 6 bases, leaving 4 bases not matched to a gene. Germline CDR1 is SNHLY and CDR2 is FYNNEI. The CDR3 is 15 residues long. CDR3 bases: TGTGCCAGCAGCGGGACAGGGGGATCTAATTCACCCCTCCACTTT. Protein sequence: CASSGTGGSNSPLHF.

The chain couples TRBV12-5 to TRBJ1-6, with D perhaps TRBD1 (5 bases). In germline, CDR1 is LGHNT, CDR2 FRNRAP. This CDR3 has 16 residues. V lost 0 bases and J lost 5, with 11 bases in between. The CDR3: CASGLVGRVDNSPLHF. In DNA form, the CDR3 reads TGTGCTAGTGGTTTGGTTGGCAGGGTTGATAATTCACCCCTCCACTTT.

This CDR3 reads CASSHIKGTASGNTIYF. The DNA for the CDR3 is TGTGCCAGCAGCCATATAAAAGGGACAGCCTCGGGAAACACCATATATTTT. The genes are TRBV7-9 and TRBJ1-3; TRBD1 agrees at 7 bases. The CDR3 totals 17 residues. Germline V gene sequence: CDR1 SEHNR, CDR2 FQNEAQ (reference sequence). Losses at the gene ends were 5 bases for V and 4 bases for J; bases not matched to a gene: 14.